A single sample is the source of the 5 T cell receptor beta chains below, sequenced in a study of blood T cell repertoires in COVID-19. Sequenced by immunoSEQ multiplex PCR; TCRdb stores in-frame clones only, minus some. The data show 65,000 to 80,000 clones, 86% seen once. The sample comprised peripheral blood. The receptor source for this set is a man between 25 and 39 years old with acute or convalescent COVID-19.

The count of this clone is one. The J gene is TRBJ1-2, the V gene TRBV6-2 or TRBV6-3; D is unresolved. Trimming cost V 4 bases and J 5 bases, with 20 bases left between them. The CDR3 runs 16 residues. CDR1 is MNHEY and CDR2 is SVGEGT in the germline V gene. This chain's CDR3 is CASSSQNGLPLYGYTF. The CDR3 nucleotides are TGTGCCAGCAGTTCTCAAAACGGACTTCCTCTATATGGCTACACCTTC.

CDR3 loop: CASSSTDRGGFTDTQYF. For the CDR3, the DNA is TGTGCCAGCAGTTCAACGGACAGGGGGGGATTCACAGATACGCAGTATTTT. V gene TRBV27 combines with J gene TRBJ2-3; TRBD1 matches 10 bases. Unmatched junction bases numbered 9, after V lost 4 bases and J lost 2 bases. CDR1 and CDR2 (germline): MNHEY, SMNVEV (reference sequence). The CDR3 spans 17 residues.

This chain joins TRBV27 and TRBJ1-5, with a weak D call TRBD1 (6 bases). Trimming cost V 2 bases and J 4 bases, with 12 bases left between them. The length of the CDR3 is 15 residues. Germline CDR1 reads MNHEY; CDR2 reads SMNVEV (reference sequence). CDR3 sequence: CASSLAGALNQPQHF. In nucleotides, the CDR3 is TGTGCCAGCAGTTTAGCAGGGGCCCTAAATCAGCCCCAGCATTTT.

This chain connects TRBV18 to TRBJ2-3; the match to TRBD1 covers 8 bases. CDR3 length equals 14 residues. Germline-derived CDR1 and CDR2 are KGHSH and LQKENI. The V gene end was trimmed by 3 bases and the J gene end by 3 bases; junction bases not matched to a gene: 2. The DNA of the CDR3 is TGTGCCAGCTCACCCCAGGGGGCTACAGATACGCAGTATTTT. Translation: CASSPQGATDTQYF.

The rearrangement uses TRBV5-1 and TRBJ1-2, with 8 bases matching TRBD1. The length of the CDR3 is 15 residues. Trimming cost V 4 bases and J 5 bases; bases outside gene matches: 10. Germline V gene lookup returns CDR1 SGHRS and CDR2 YFSETQ. CDR3 loop: CASSPWTGLGYGYTF. CDR3 DNA: TGCGCCAGCAGCCCCTGGACAGGGTTGGGGTATGGCTACACCTTC.